The 14 T cell receptor beta chains in this list originate from one sample, sequenced in a study of CD4 T cells in relation to SARS-CoV-2 and coronaviruses. The repertoire was sequenced with immunoSEQ multiplex PCR; TCRdb's copy has only in-frame clones and lacks some. Of some 65,000 clones in the sample, about 87% were seen once. Before the COVID-19 pandemic, during about 2011-2019, CD4+ T cells were taken from unexposed donors. The sample taken for sequencing was memory CD4+ T cells from PBMCs. Receptors originate from a human donor in good health.

The CDR3 spells CASSEGFSGEKLFF. The CDR3 bases are TGTGCCAGCAGTGAAGGGTTTAGCGGTGAAAAACTGTTTTTT. The chain links TRBV6-1 to TRBJ1-4; D unclear. Trimming removed 1 base from V and 7 bases from J, with 10 bases in between. The CDR3 loop spans 14 amino acids. CDR1 MNHNS and CDR2 SASEGT come from the germline V gene.

The chain uses TRBV7-2 and TRBJ1-2; D uncertain. V was pared by 5 bases and J by 7 bases, with 14 bases between. Germline V gene sequence: CDR1 SGHTA, CDR2 FQGNSA. The CDR3 totals 13 residues. The CDR3 sequence is CASSPSGMVGYTF. In nucleotides, the CDR3 is TGTGCCAGCAGCCCCTCGGGTATGGTTGGCTACACCTTC.

In its sample, this clone was seen once. J is TRBJ1-4 and V is TRBV6-6, with 7 bases aligning to TRBD1. This CDR3 region has 13 residues. V lost 5 bases, J lost 8 bases, and 5 bases stayed unmatched. Germline CDR1 reads MNHNY; CDR2 reads SVGAGI (reference sequence). The CDR3 nucleotides are TGTGCCAGCAGTCGAACAGGGGAGGAAAAACTGTTTTTT. This gives the protein CASSRTGEEKLFF.

This clone was found a few times. The chain carries TRBV9 and TRBJ2-1; D unclear. V was pared by 0 bases and J by 3 bases, with 7 bases between. There are 14 residues in the CDR3. Germline loops: CDR1 SGDLS, CDR2 YYNGEE. The CDR3 is CASSVGGNYNEQFF. CDR3 bases: TGTGCCAGCAGCGTAGGTGGGAACTACAATGAGCAGTTCTTC.

This clone was observed a few times. The gene calls are TRBV5-1 and TRBJ1-6, with 8 positions matching TRBD1. This CDR3 has 14 amino acids. J gave up 10 bases and V 2 bases, and 5 bases lay outside the gene matches. Germline V CDR1 and CDR2: SGHRS, YFSETQ. In nucleotides, the CDR3 is TGCGCCAGCAGCTTACAGGGGGAGAGATCACCCCTCCACTTT. Translation gives CASSLQGERSPLHF.

The chain employs TRBV6-5 and TRBJ2-5; TRBD2 might be the D (7 bases). The CDR3 length is 14 residues. V lost 4 bases and J lost 4, with 13 bases in between. Germline CDR1 is MNHEY and CDR2 is SVGAGI. Here the CDR3 reads CASSFGGPGETQYF. The CDR3 DNA sequence: TGTGCCAGCAGTTTCGGGGGGCCTGGAGAGACCCAGTACTTC.

The chain employs TRBV12-3 or TRBV12-4 and TRBJ1-1, with a weak D call TRBD1 (6 bases). CDR3 length: 13 residues. V lost 6 bases, J lost 2 bases, and 10 bases lay in between. CDR3 protein: CASREQGNTEAFF. In DNA form, the CDR3 reads TGTGCCAGCAGAGAACAGGGTAACACTGAAGCTTTCTTT.

The chain recombines TRBV7-9 with TRBJ2-5; 11 positions match TRBD1. Germline V gene data show CDR1 as SEHNR and CDR2 as FQNEAQ (reference sequence). The CDR3 is 13 residues long. With 7 bases clipped from V and 5 bases from J, the junction kept 3 bases outside the gene matches. The chain's CDR3 is CASIRTGGETQYF. DNA of the CDR3: TGTGCCAGCATCCGGACAGGGGGCGAGACCCAGTACTTC.

J is TRBJ1-1 and V is TRBV7-2; no clear D. This CDR3 has 14 residues. Trimming stripped 2 bases from V and 1 base from J, with 8 bases between. Germline V gene data show CDR1 as SGHTA and CDR2 as FQGNSA. CDR3 in amino acids: CASSLRNGNTEAFF. CDR3 nucleotide sequence: TGTGCCAGCAGCTTAAGAAATGGGAACACTGAAGCTTTCTTT. Supplemented by reference TRBV7-2 and TRBJ1-1, the full variable domain reads GAGVSQSPSNKVTEKGKDVELRCDPISGHTALYWYRQSLGQGLEFLIYFQGNSAPDKSGLPSDRFSAERTGGSVSTLTIQRTQQEDSAVYLCASSLRNGNTEAFFGQGTRLTVV.

The rearrangement links TRBV28 to TRBJ1-2; D might be TRBD1 (5 bases). Looked up from germline, CDR1 is MDHEN and CDR2 is SYDVKM. This CDR3 region has 14 residues. Trimming stripped 6 bases from V and 3 bases from J, with 14 bases between. CDR3 protein: CASRLGEAYYGYTF. DNA for the CDR3: TGTGCCAGCAGGCTAGGGGAGGCTTACTATGGCTACACCTTC.

The chain is built from TRBV4-1 and TRBJ1-6; 9 bases fit TRBD1. The CDR3 sequence is 15 residues long. Germline values: CDR1 MGHRA, CDR2 YSYEKL. Trimming at V came to 5 bases and at J to 10 bases, leaving 9 bases not matched to a gene. For the CDR3, the DNA is TGCGCCAGCAGCTATGGGACAGGGACGGGGTCACCCCTCCACTTT. Its translation is CASSYGTGTGSPLHF.

The chain employs TRBV7-7 and TRBJ2-1; TRBD2 aligns across 13 bases. The length of the CDR3 is 15 residues. The germline V gene encodes CDR1 SSHAT and CDR2 FNYEAQ (reference sequence). CDR3 protein: CARGRTSGRGVEQFF. CDR3 sequence (DNA): TGTGCTAGGGGCCGAACTAGCGGGAGGGGGGTTGAGCAGTTCTTC.

The J gene is TRBJ1-1, the V gene TRBV5-4; D unclear. Deletions cut 3 bases from V and 3 bases from J, with 12 bases between. This CDR3 has 14 amino acids. Germline CDR1 SGHNT, CDR2 YYREEE (reference sequence). CDR3: CASSSEFSDTEAFF. CDR3 DNA: TGTGCCAGCAGCTCCGAATTTTCGGACACTGAAGCTTTCTTT.

This clone was counted a single time. V gene TRBV7-8 combines with J gene TRBJ2-2; D unresolved. Trimming cost V 5 bases and J 2 bases, with 12 bases left between them. Germline V gene data show CDR1 as SGHVS and CDR2 as FQNEAQ. The CDR3 is 15 amino acids. Here the CDR3 DNA reads TGTGCCAGCAGCATTGGAACAGTTAACACCGGGGAGCTGTTTTTT. The encoded protein is CASSIGTVNTGELFF.